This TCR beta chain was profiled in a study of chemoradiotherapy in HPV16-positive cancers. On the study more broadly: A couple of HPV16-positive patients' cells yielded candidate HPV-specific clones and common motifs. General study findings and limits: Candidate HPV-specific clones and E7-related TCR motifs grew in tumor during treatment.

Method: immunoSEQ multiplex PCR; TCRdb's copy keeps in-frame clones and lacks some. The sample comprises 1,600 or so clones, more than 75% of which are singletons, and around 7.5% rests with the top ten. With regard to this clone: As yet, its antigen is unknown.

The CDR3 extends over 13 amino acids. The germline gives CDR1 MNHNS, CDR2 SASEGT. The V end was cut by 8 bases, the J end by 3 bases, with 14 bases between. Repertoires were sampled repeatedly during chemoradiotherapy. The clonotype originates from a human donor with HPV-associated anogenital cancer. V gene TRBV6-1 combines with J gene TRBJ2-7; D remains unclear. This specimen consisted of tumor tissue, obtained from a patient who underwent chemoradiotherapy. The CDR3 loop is CASQRAGFYEQYV. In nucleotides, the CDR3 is TGTGCCAGCCAACGTGCCGGGTTCTACGAGCAGTACGTC.